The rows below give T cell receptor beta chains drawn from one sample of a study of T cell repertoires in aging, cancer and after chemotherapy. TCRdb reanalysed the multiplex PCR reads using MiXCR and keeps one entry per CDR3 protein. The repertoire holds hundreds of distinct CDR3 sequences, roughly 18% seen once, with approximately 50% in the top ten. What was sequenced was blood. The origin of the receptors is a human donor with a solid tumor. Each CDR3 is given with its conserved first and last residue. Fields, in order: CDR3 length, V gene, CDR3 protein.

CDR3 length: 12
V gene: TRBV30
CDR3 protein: CAWSPHANEQFF

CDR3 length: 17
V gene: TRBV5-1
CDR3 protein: CASSTGQGAIPYYGYTF

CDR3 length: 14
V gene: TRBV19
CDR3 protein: CASSSPSGRAGQFF

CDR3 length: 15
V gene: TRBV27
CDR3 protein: CASSLGPALNTEAFF

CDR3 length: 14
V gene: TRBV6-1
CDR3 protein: CASRGTIDTGELFF

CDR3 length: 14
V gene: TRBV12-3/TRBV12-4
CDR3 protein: CASSLDLSGTTQYF

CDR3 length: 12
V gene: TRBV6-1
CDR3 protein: CVSGQGAYEQNF

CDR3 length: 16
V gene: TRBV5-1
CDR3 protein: CASSSTYLQYQETQYF

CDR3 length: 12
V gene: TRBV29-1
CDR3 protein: CSVRLAGDSQFF

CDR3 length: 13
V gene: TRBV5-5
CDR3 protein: CASSFGVQETQYF

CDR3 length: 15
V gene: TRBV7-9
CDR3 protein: CASSPRRDSNYGYTF

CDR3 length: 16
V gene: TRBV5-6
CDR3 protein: CASSLEGSLSYNEQFF

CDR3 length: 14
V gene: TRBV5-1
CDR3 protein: CASRAGTYQETQYF

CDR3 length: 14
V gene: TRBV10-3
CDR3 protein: CAISELPESYGYTF

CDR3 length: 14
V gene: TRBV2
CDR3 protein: CASSGEGRTDTQYF

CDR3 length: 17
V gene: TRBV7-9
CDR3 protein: CASSLATGGRRKYEQYF

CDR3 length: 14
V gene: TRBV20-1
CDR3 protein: CSASGGVDGTEAFF

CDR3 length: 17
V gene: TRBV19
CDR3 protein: CASSGQFVTASNQPQHF

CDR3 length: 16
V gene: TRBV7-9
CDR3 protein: CASSPKMSGYQETQYF

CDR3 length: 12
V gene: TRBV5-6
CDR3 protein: CASSPRTYGYTF

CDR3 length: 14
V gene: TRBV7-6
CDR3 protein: CASSLGRRRNEQYF

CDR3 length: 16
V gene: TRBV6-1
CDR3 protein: CASSETDWTFDEKLFF

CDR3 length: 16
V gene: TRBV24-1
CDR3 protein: CATSDPGGPGTGELFF

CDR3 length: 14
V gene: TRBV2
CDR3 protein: CASKLGVEGETQYF

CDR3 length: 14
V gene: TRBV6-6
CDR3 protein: CASSYHGAYNEQFF

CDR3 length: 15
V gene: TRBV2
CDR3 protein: CASNRQGAGSYEQYF

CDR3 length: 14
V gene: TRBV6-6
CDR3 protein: CASSYYITDTEAFF

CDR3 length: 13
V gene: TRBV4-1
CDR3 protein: CASSLTESYEQYF

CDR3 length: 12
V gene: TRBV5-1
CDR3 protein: CASSGTSTEQFF

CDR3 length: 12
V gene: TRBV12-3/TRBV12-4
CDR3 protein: CASRPHTGELFF

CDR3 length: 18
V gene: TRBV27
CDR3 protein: CASSPGGLAGRSPYEQYF

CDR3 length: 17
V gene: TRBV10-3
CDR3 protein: CAISESQGAMGVTEAFF

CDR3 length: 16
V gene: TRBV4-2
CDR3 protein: CASSQDLSGSINEQFF

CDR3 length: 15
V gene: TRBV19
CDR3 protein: CASRLWTARREGYTF

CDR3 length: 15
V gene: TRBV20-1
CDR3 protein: CSPKRLAGFTDTQYF

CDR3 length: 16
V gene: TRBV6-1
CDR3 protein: CASSRTGTHAGNTIYF

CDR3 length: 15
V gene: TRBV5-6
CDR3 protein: CASSGLAGGAYEQYF

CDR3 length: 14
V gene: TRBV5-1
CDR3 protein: CASTMGRVPDTQYF

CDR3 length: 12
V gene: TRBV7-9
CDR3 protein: CASSLLAYEQYF

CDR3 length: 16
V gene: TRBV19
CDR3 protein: CASSMRSTSYNSPLHF

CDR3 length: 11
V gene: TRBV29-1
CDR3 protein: CSVSDHYEQYF

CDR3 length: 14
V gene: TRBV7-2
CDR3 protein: CASSLQRGATEAFF

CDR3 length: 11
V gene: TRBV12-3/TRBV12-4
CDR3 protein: CASRGAYEQYF

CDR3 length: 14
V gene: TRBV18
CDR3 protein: CASSRDRYQETQYF

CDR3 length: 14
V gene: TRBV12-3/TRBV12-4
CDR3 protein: CASRQVPTTDTQYF

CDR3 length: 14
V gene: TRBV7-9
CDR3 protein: CASSLVGSYNEQFF

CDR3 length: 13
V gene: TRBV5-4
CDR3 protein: CASSLTRRAEAFF

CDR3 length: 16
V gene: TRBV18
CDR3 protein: CASSPLVVGESTEAFF

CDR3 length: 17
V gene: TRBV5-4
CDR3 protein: CASSSRSLTSGGNEQFF

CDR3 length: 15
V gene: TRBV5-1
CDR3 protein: CASRRGLTRTGELFF

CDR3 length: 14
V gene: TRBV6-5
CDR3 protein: CASRPTGGSYEQYF

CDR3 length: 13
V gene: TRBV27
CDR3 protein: CASSGLAGDSQFF

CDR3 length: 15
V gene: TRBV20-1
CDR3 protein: CSARPRRRGLVEQYF

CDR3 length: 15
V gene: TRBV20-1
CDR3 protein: CSAKGQGRGDTEAFF

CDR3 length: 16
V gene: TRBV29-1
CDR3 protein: CSVEVGWGARKDTQYF

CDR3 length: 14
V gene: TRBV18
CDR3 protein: CASSPRGGGDEQFF